This record covers a single T cell receptor (beta chain). The repertoire was sequenced with immunoSEQ multiplex PCR; TCRdb's copy has only in-frame clones and lacks some. The data contain fewer than 300,000 clones, 80% to 95% of them singletons. This sample stems from a study of blood T cell repertoires in COVID-19. After removal of 0 bases from V and 0 bases from J, the junction contained 5 bases not matched to a gene. The CDR3 sequence is 16 residues long. Germline-derived CDR1 and CDR2 are LGHNA and YSLEER. What was sequenced was PBMCs or T cells enriched from blood (not recorded which). This receptor was taken from a young woman who had recovered from COVID-19. The chain uses TRBV4-3 and TRBJ2-7; 7 bases match TRBD1. The CDR3 sequence: CASSQDRTGSSYEQYF. CDR3 DNA: TGCGCCAGCAGCCAAGATCGGACAGGTAGCTCCTACGAGCAGTACTTC.